This TCR beta chain was observed in a study of response to subunit inactivated influenza vaccine. The CDR3 sequence is 15 residues long. Trimming took 5 bases from V and 1 from J; bases not matched to a gene: 2. CDR1 is MNHNS, CDR2 SASEGT, per germline. One entry per CDR3 protein results from TCRdb running MiXCR on the RT-PCR reads. The sample lists about 540,000 distinct CDR3 sequences; around a quarter were seen once. In this sample, this clonotype turned up many times. The sample also formed part of further work on T cells expressing NK-cell markers. That paper states: UMIs accompanied the 5'RACE template switching by which TCR beta cDNA was made. The study sequenced eight donors, seven HCMV-seropositive and one seronegative.

This material consisted of CD4+ T cells sorted from PBMCs, taken 12 days after vaccination. The sequence derives from a man aged 50-60 years who received an inactivated influenza vaccine. The chain carries TRBV6-1 and TRBJ2-2, with 9 bases that match TRBD1. This chain's CDR3 is CASSRDRENTGELFF. The CDR3 nucleotides are TGTGCCAGCAGTCGGGACAGGGAGAACACCGGGGAGCTGTTTTTT.